This T cell receptor beta chain was retrieved from a study of shared clonotypes between healthy human individuals. The split of CD4+ cells yielded CD45RA+ naive and CD45RA-negative memory subsets. The CDR3 is 16 residues long. V lost 3 bases, J lost 5 bases, and 20 bases lay in between. Germline CDR1 MDHEN, CDR2 SYDVKM. Using immunoSEQ multiplex PCR, the repertoire was profiled, and TCRdb retains in-frame clones only, with some absent. The sample carries some 500,000 clones, roughly 95% recorded once. The sequenced sample was naive CD4+ T cells sorted from blood. Subset meaning: CD45RA+ positively selected. This clonotype was sampled from a young woman in good health. The genes are TRBV28 and TRBJ2-7; tentative D call: TRBD2 (7 bases). The DNA of the CDR3 is TGTGCCAGCAGTTTTGCCCTTAGGGGGGGCTACGACGAGCAGTACTTC. Its translation is CASSFALRGGYDEQYF.